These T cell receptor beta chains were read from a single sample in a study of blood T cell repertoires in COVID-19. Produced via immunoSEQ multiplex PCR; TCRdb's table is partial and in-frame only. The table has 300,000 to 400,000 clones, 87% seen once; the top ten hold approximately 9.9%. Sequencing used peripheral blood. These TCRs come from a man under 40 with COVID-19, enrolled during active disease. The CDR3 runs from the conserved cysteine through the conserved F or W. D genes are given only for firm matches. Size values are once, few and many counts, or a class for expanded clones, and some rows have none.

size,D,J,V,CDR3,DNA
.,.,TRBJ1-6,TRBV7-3,CASSLGTSNSPLHF,TGTGCCAGCAGCTTAGGGACAAGTAATTCACCCCTCCACTTT
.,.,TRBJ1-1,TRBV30,CAWSPSPTGNTEAFF,TGTGCCTGGAGCCCCTCCCCGACAGGGAACACTGAAGCTTTCTTT
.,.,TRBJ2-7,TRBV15,CATSRGRGTYAYEQYF,TGTGCCACCAGCAGAGGCCGAGGGACATACGCCTACGAGCAGTACTTC
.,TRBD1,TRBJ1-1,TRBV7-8,CATNSEYRGRDTEAFF,TGTGCCACCAATTCGGAGTACAGGGGGCGCGACACTGAAGCTTTCTTT
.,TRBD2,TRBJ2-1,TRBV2,CASSGGTSGGKQFF,TGTGCCAGCAGTGGGGGGACTAGCGGGGGAAAGCAGTTCTTC
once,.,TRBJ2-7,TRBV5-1,CASSFQGTSYEQYF,TGCGCCAGCAGCTTTCAGGGTACCTCCTACGAGCAGTACTTC
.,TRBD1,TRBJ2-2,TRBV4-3,CASSQDTGANTGELFF,TGCGCCAGCAGCCAAGACACAGGGGCGAACACCGGGGAGCTGTTTTTT
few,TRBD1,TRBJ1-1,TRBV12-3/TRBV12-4,CASRGQLNTEAFF,TGTGCCAGCAGGGGACAGTTGAACACTGAAGCTTTCTTT
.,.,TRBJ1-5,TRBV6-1,CASSETFRQPQHF,TGTGCCAGCAGTGAAACCTTTCGGCAGCCCCAGCATTTT
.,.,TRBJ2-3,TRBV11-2,CASSSTDTQYF,TGTGCCAGCAGCTCGACAGATACGCAGTATTTT
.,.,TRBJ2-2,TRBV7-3,CASSLGGAPYTGELFF,TGTGCCAGCAGCTTGGGGGGGGCCCCCTACACCGGGGAGCTGTTTTTT
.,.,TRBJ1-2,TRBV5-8,CASSLDGGLSGYTF,TGTGCCAGCAGCTTGGACGGGGGGTTGAGTGGCTACACCTTC
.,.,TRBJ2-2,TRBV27,CASSLGRSGELFF,TGTGCCAGCAGTTTAGGCAGGTCCGGGGAGCTGTTTTTT
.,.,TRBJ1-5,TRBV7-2,CASSLGGVRSNQPQHF,TGTGCCAGCAGCTTAGGAGGAGTACGTAGCAATCAGCCCCAGCATTTT
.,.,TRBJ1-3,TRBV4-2,CASSQGYGGNTIYF,TGTGCCAGCAGCCAAGGATACGGTGGAAACACCATATATTTT
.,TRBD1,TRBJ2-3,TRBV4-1,CASSQPDMTGPTDTQYF,TGCGCCAGCAGCCAACCCGATATGACAGGGCCAACAGATACGCAGTATTTT
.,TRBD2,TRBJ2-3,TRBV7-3,CASSNVAGSTDTQYF,TGTGCCAGCAGTAACGTAGCGGGAAGCACAGATACGCAGTATTTT
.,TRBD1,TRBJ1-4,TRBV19,CASSIPGGTTNEKLFF,TGTGCCAGTAGTATACCAGGGGGCACAACTAATGAAAAACTGTTTTTT
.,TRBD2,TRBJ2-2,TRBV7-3,CASSLGSSGTAGELFF,TGTGCCAGCAGCTTAGGCTCTAGCGGGACGGCCGGGGAGCTGTTTTTT
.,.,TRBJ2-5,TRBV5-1,CASSLQGPETQYF,TGCGCCAGCAGCTTGCAGGGGCCGGAGACCCAGTACTTC
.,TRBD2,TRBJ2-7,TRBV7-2,CASTFREGEQYF,TGTGCCAGCACCTTCCGGGAGGGAGAGCAGTACTTC
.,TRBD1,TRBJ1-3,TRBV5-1,CASSLDRISGNTIYF,TGCGCCAGCAGCCTGGACAGGATCTCTGGAAACACCATATATTTT
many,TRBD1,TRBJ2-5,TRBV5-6,CASNMGQGSETQYF,TGTGCCAGCAATATGGGACAGGGGTCGGAGACCCAGTACTTC
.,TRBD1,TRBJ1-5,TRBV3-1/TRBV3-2,CASSLEQGRHQPQHF,TGTGCCAGCAGCCTTGAACAGGGGCGCCATCAGCCCCAGCATTTT
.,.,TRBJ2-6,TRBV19,CASSIEGAAGANVLTF,TGTGCCAGTAGTATAGAAGGAGCGGCTGGGGCCAACGTCCTGACTTTC
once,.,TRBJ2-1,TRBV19,CASSHSNNNEQFF,TGTGCCAGTAGTCACAGTAACAACAATGAGCAGTTCTTC
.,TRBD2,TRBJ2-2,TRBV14,CASSPIAGTNTGELFF,TGTGCCAGCAGCCCCATAGCGGGGACGAACACCGGGGAGCTGTTTTTT
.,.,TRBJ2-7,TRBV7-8,CASTVKGGSGARGEQYF,TGTGCCAGCACCGTCAAGGGCGGGTCAGGGGCGAGGGGTGAGCAGTACTTC
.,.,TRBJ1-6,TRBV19,CASSIDGPSGTQNSPLHF,TGTGCCAGTAGTATAGATGGTCCCTCGGGGACACAGAATTCACCCCTCCACTTT
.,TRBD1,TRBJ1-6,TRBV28,CASLEGPGQGNSPLHF,TGTGCCAGCCTCGAAGGCCCGGGACAGGGGAATTCACCCCTCCACTTT
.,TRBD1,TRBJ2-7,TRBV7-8,CASSRAGQGYEQYF,TGTGCCAGCAGCAGAGCGGGACAGGGGTACGAGCAGTACTTC
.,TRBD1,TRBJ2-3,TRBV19,CASTQQGISADTQYF,TGTGCCAGTACTCAACAGGGGATTTCGGCAGATACGCAGTATTTT
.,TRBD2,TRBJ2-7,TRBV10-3,CAISASGGPYEQYF,TGTGCCATCAGTGCAAGCGGGGGGCCCTACGAGCAGTACTTC
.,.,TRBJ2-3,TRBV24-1,CATSVGGTDTQYF,TGTGCCACCAGTGTCGGGGGCACAGATACGCAGTATTTT
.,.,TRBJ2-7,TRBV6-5,CASSYTVDFRGYEQYF,TGTGCCAGCAGTTACACCGTAGACTTCAGGGGCTACGAGCAGTACTTC
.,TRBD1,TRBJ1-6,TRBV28,CASSKRQGGQSPLHF,TGTGCCAGCAGCAAGCGGCAGGGGGGTCAATCACCCCTCCACTTT
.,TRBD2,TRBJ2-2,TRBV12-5,CASGFVDSGGANTGELFF,TGTGCTAGTGGTTTTGTTGATAGCGGGGGGGCGAACACCGGGGAGCTGTTTTTT
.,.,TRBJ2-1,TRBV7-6,CASSSNPYPNNEQFF,TGTGCCAGCAGCTCTAATCCCTACCCTAACAATGAGCAGTTCTTC
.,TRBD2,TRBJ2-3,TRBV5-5,CASSLPAGGVDTQYF,TGTGCCAGCAGCTTGCCAGCGGGAGGAGTAGATACGCAGTATTTT
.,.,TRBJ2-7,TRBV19,CASSSGSTYEQYF,TGTGCCAGTAGTAGCGGGTCTACCTACGAGCAGTACTTC
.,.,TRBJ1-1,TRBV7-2,CASRMDTNTEAFF,TGTGCCAGCAGAATGGACACGAACACTGAAGCTTTCTTT
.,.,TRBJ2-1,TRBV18,CASSPSLEGAQFF,TGTGCCAGCTCACCTTCCTTGGAGGGGGCGCAGTTCTTC
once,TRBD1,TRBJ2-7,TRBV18,CASSPSEGASYEQYF,TGTGCCAGCTCACCATCCGAGGGGGCATCCTACGAGCAGTACTTC
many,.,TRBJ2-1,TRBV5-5,CASSPETGFYNEQFF,TGTGCCAGCAGCCCTGAGACAGGTTTCTACAATGAGCAGTTCTTC
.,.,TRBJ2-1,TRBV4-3,CASSQERGSEQFF,TGCGCCAGCAGCCAAGAGCGCGGCAGTGAGCAGTTCTTC
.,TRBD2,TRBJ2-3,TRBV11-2,CASSLFSGGQDTQYF,TGTGCCAGCAGCTTATTTAGCGGGGGACAAGATACGCAGTATTTT
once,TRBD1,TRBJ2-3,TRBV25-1,CASSEWRTGDGSDTQYF,TGTGCCAGCAGTGAATGGCGGACAGGGGATGGGTCAGATACGCAGTATTTT
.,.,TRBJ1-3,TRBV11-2,CASSLAGRAGNTIYF,TGTGCCAGCAGCTTAGCGGGCAGGGCTGGAAACACCATATATTTT
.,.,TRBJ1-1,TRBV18,CASSYMNTEAFF,TGTGCCAGCTCGTACATGAACACTGAAGCTTTCTTT
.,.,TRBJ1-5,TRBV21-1,CASSLMTPGHQPQHF,TGTGCCAGCAGCCTTATGACGCCAGGGCATCAGCCCCAGCATTTT
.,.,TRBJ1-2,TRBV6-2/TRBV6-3,CASSYGPGNYGYTF,TGTGCCAGCAGTTACGGCCCCGGGAACTATGGCTACACCTTC
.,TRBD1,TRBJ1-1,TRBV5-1,CASSLLGGGNTEAFF,TGCGCCAGCAGCTTACTAGGGGGCGGGAACACTGAAGCTTTCTTT
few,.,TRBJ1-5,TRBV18,CASSQQDNQPQHF,TGTGCCAGCTCACAACAGGACAATCAGCCCCAGCATTTT
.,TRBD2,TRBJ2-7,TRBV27,CASSFQASGWHEQYF,TGTGCCAGCAGTTTTCAGGCTAGCGGGTGGCACGAGCAGTACTTC